This passage covers 21 T cell receptor beta chains from one sample sequenced in a study of blood T cell repertoires in COVID-19. Clones were sequenced by immunoSEQ multiplex PCR, and TCRdb holds only the in-frame ones, with some missing. Of roughly 140,000 clones listed, 84% are singletons. Sequenced material: peripheral blood. These receptors were taken from a human donor in a cohort sampled during active COVID-19.

The rearrangement joins TRBV29-1 to TRBJ1-3; 7 bases are shared with TRBD1. Germline-derived CDR1 and CDR2 are SQVTM and ANQGSEA. The CDR3 has 14 amino acids. With V trimmed by 6 bases and J by 2 bases, 7 bases remained unmatched. CDR3 in DNA: TGCAGCGTAACAGGGGCTAGTGCTGGAAACACCATATATTTT. This codes for CSVTGASAGNTIYF.

The genes are TRBV5-4 and TRBJ2-5; 11 positions agree with TRBD1. The CDR3 is made up of 14 amino acids. Germline-derived CDR1 and CDR2 are SGHNT and YYREEE (reference sequence). Trimming removed 5 bases from V and 4 bases from J; junction bases left unmatched: 4. In nucleotides, the CDR3 is TGTGCCAGCAGTCCCGGGACAGGGGGAGAGACCCAGTACTTC. As protein: CASSPGTGGETQYF.

The chain links TRBV9 to TRBJ2-1; the match to TRBD2 covers 8 bases. Germline assignment: CDR1 SGDLS and CDR2 YYNGEE. This CDR3 is 17 amino acids long. J lost 8 bases, V lost 3 bases, and 16 bases had no gene match. The CDR3 DNA reads as TGTGCCAGCAGCGCCGAGGGGATGACTAGCGCTATGGATGAGCAGTTCTTC. It codes for CASSAEGMTSAMDEQFF. The complete variable domain, with remaining parts taken from reference TRBV9 and TRBJ2-1, reads DSGVTQTPKHLITATGQRVTLRCSPRSGDLSVYWYQQSLDQGLQFLIQYYNGEERAKGNILERFSAQQFPDLHSELNLSSLELGDSALYFCASSAEGMTSAMDEQFFGPGTRLTVL.

The chain employs TRBV7-9 and TRBJ1-1; TRBD1 matches at 9 bases. Germline CDR1 and CDR2: SEHNR and FQNEAQ (reference sequence). The CDR3 is 15 amino acids. The junction had 11 bases not matched to a gene; V was cut back by 6 bases and J by 6 bases. CDR3 amino acids: CASSLTGTGWAEAFF. Written as DNA, the CDR3 is TGTGCCAGCAGTTTAACCGGGACAGGGTGGGCTGAAGCTTTCTTT.

This clone was seen only once. The chain carries TRBV4-1 and TRBJ1-2; D gene unclear. Germline V lookup: CDR1 MGHRA, CDR2 YSYEKL. Trimming stripped 1 base from V and 2 bases from J, with 8 bases between. The CDR3 totals 14 residues. The CDR3 DNA reads TGCGCCAGCAGCCAAGTAACAGCCAACTATGGCTACACCTTC. Amino acids: CASSQVTANYGYTF.

The genes are TRBV30 and TRBJ2-1; 10 bases agree with TRBD2. The CDR3 consists of 16 residues. Per germline, CDR1 GTSNPN and CDR2 SVGIG (reference sequence). The J segment lost 4 bases and the V segment lost 7 bases, leaving 13 bases of the junction unmatched. DNA for the CDR3: TGTGCCTTAGAGAAGCGGGGGGGCCGGTCTTACAATGAGCAGTTCTTC. Translated: CALEKRGGRSYNEQFF.

In this sample, this clone turned up once. V usage is TRBV5-6 and J usage is TRBJ2-5; a possible D gene is TRBD1 (6 bases). CDR1 and CDR2 from the germline V gene are SGHDT and YYEEEE. The germline V and J ends were trimmed by 4 bases and 9 bases, with 22 bases remaining between them. The CDR3 consists of 15 residues. CDR3 in DNA: TGTGCCAGCAGCCCCCGATTGGACAGACCGGCGGCCCAGTACTTC. Its protein product is CASSPRLDRPAAQYF.

This clone has just a few counts. The genes are TRBV25-1 and TRBJ1-1; 11 bases map to TRBD1. Germline trimming cut 10 bases from V and 5 bases from J; bases unmatched to any gene: 3. Germline loops: CDR1 MGHDK, CDR2 SYGVNS. CDR3 length equals 12 residues. CDR3 sequence reads: CATGQGATEAFF. CDR3 DNA sequence: TGTGCCACTGGACAGGGGGCGACTGAAGCTTTCTTT. Full variable domain (rest looked up from reference TRBV25-1 and TRBJ1-1): EADIYQTPRYLVIGTGKKITLECSQTMGHDKMYWYQQDPGMELHLIHYSYGVNSTEKGDLSSESTVSRIRTEHFPLTLESARPSHTSQYLCATGQGATEAFFGQGTRLTVV.

The chain couples TRBV2 to TRBJ2-1, with a possible D match to TRBD2 (7 bases). V was clipped by 7 bases and J by 9 bases, with 16 bases between them. The CDR3 is 13 amino acids. The germline V gene encodes CDR1 SNHLY and CDR2 FYNNEI. CDR3: CASTIGGGSEQFF. The CDR3 DNA reads TGTGCCAGCACCATTGGGGGGGGCAGTGAGCAGTTCTTC. Full variable domain (rest looked up from reference TRBV2 and TRBJ2-1): EPEVTQTPSHQVTQMGQEVILRCVPISNHLYFYWYRQILGQKVEFLVSFYNNEISEKSEIFDDQFSVERPDGSNFTLKIRSTKLEDSAMYFCASTIGGGSEQFFGPGTRLTVL.

V usage is TRBV7-2 and J usage is TRBJ1-5; the D is unclear. CDR1 and CDR2 from the germline V gene are SGHTA and FQGNSA. The CDR3 sequence is 17 residues long. V dropped 5 bases and J dropped 3 bases, with 20 bases sitting between them. This CDR3 is CASSLTVRPPFNQPQHF. For the CDR3, the DNA is TGTGCCAGCAGCCTTACGGTGAGGCCCCCTTTCAATCAGCCCCAGCATTTT.

The J gene is TRBJ2-5, the V gene TRBV5-1; 11 bases fit TRBD1. The CDR3 loop spans 16 amino acids. Germline V gene data show CDR1 as SGHRS and CDR2 as YFSETQ. The J segment lost 4 bases and the V segment lost 2 bases, leaving 7 bases of the junction unmatched. In DNA, the CDR3 is TGCGCCAGCAGCTTAGGAGGACAGGGGGCTGGAGAGACCCAGTACTTC. It codes for CASSLGGQGAGETQYF.

This clone came up once. The V gene is TRBV14, the J gene TRBJ2-3; D is perhaps TRBD1 (5 bases). The CDR3 covers 14 residues. CDR1 and CDR2 from the germline V gene are SGHDN and FVKESK. The V gene lost 6 bases and the J gene lost 2 bases, with 12 bases spanning the gap. As DNA, the CDR3 is TGTGCCAGCAGTCACCAGGGATTCACAGATACGCAGTATTTT. Encoded protein: CASSHQGFTDTQYF. The whole variable domain, filled in from reference TRBV14 and TRBJ2-3, reads EAGVTQFPSHSVIEKGQTVTLRCDPISGHDNLYWYRRVMGKEIKFLLHFVKESKQDESGMPNNRFLAERTGGTYSTLKVQPAELEDSGVYFCASSHQGFTDTQYFGPGTRLTVL.

The rearrangement links TRBV7-6 to TRBJ2-2; TRBD2 matches at 7 bases. The CDR3 runs to 16 residues. Germline V gene sequence: CDR1 SGHVS, CDR2 FNYEAQ. Trimming at V came to 5 bases and at J to 1 base, leaving 7 bases not matched to a gene. For the CDR3, the DNA is TGTGCCAGCAGCCCCCCGCGGACTAGGAACACCGGGGAGCTGTTTTTT. As protein: CASSPPRTRNTGELFF.

The genes are TRBV5-4 and TRBJ2-2; D gene ambiguous. The CDR3 sequence is 16 residues long. Trimming took 0 bases from V and 7 from J, leaving 16 bases between them. Germline CDR1 reads SGHNT; CDR2 reads YYREEE (reference sequence). The CDR3: CASSLGSTRSVGELFF. The CDR3 region has the DNA TGTGCCAGCAGCTTGGGTAGTACCCGATCTGTCGGGGAGCTGTTTTTT.

The chain joins TRBV3-1 (or the pseudogene TRBV3-2) to TRBJ1-3, with D uncertain. Germline assignment: CDR1 LGHDT and CDR2 YNNKEL (reference sequence). The V and J ends lost 5 bases and 8 bases respectively, with 16 bases between them. The CDR3 extends over 14 amino acids. The CDR3: CASSLKRSGYTIYF. CDR3 in DNA: TGTGCCAGCAGCTTAAAAAGAAGCGGTTACACCATATATTTT.

This chain uses TRBV29-1 with TRBJ2-7; D perhaps matches TRBD1 (8 bases). There are 15 residues in the CDR3. Germline lookup yields CDR1 SQVTM and CDR2 ANQGSEA. Trimming shortened V by 4 bases and J by 6 bases, and 22 bases separated the two germline ends. This chain's CDR3 is CSVGGRGQAGGEQYF. In DNA, the CDR3 is TGCAGCGTTGGGGGGAGGGGACAGGCTGGAGGCGAGCAGTACTTC.

The V and J genes are TRBV2 and TRBJ1-1; the D gene is possibly TRBD1 (5 bases). Germline loops: CDR1 SNHLY, CDR2 FYNNEI. Trimming took 4 bases from V and 1 from J, leaving 16 bases between them. The CDR3 is 16 residues long. The CDR3: CASSGASTDKNTEAFF. In nucleotides, the CDR3 is TGTGCCAGCAGTGGGGCCTCCACGGACAAGAACACTGAAGCTTTCTTT.

The chain couples TRBV4-1 to TRBJ2-1; D gene ambiguous. With 2 bases removed from V and 3 bases from J, the gap between germline ends came to 8 bases. This CDR3 contains 14 residues. Germline CDR1 and CDR2: MGHRA and YSYEKL. The CDR3 protein is CASSQQENYNEQFF. Written as DNA, the CDR3 is TGCGCCAGCAGCCAACAGGAAAACTACAATGAGCAGTTCTTC.

V is TRBV12-3 or TRBV12-4 and J is TRBJ1-2; D unresolved. V lost 5 bases, J lost 4 bases, and 8 bases lay in between. The length of the CDR3 is 12 residues. For the CDR3, the DNA is TGTGCCAGCAGTACCACTGGCTATGGCTACACCTTC. Amino acids: CASSTTGYGYTF.

This chain joins TRBV10-1 and TRBJ2-5; 7 nucleotides agree with TRBD1. This CDR3 comprises 13 residues. The V segment lost 2 bases and the J segment 3 bases; nucleotides outside the gene matches: 0. CDR1 and CDR2 (germline): WNHNN, SYGVQD (reference sequence). CDR3 sequence (DNA): TGCGCCAGCAGTGAGGACAGGGAAGAGACCCAGTACTTC. This encodes CASSEDREETQYF.

This chain connects TRBV12-3 or TRBV12-4 to TRBJ1-6, with unresolved D. The length of the CDR3 is 12 residues. Deletions cut 3 bases from V and 9 bases from J, with 6 bases between. The CDR3 loop reads CASSLGLSPLHF. The CDR3 DNA follows: TGTGCCAGCAGTTTGGGCCTTTCACCCCTCCACTTT.